Sequencing of this T cell receptor (beta chain) was carried out in a study of blood T cell repertoires in COVID-19. Study details: Samples of COVID-19 (acute and convalescent) were obtained from the United States, Italy and Spain.

Assay used: immunoSEQ multiplex PCR; TCRdb lists only in-frame clones, some missing. Here the sample spans 150,000 to 200,000 clones, around 87% being singletons. Seattle's enrolled individuals joined amid active infection and were then monitored longitudinally. There are 16 residues in the CDR3. J gave up 1 base and V 3 bases, and 5 bases lay outside the gene matches. Sequencing was carried out using peripheral blood. The TCR comes from a woman in her seventies with COVID-19, enrolled during active disease. This chain connects TRBV5-3 to TRBJ1-1; TRBD1 matches 11 bases. TRBV5-3 is annotated as an ORF whose role is uncertain. The CDR3 spells CARSWGTGGKNTEAFF. For the CDR3, the DNA is TGTGCCAGAAGCTGGGGGACAGGGGGTAAGAACACTGAAGCTTTCTTT.